The rows below give T cell receptor beta chains drawn from one sample of a study of naive and memory T cell subsets. MiXCR, applied by TCRdb to the UMI-ligation and nested PCR reads, yields one record per CDR3 protein. The top ten clones hold approximately 50% of a sample with 8,500 to 10,000 distinct CDR3 sequences, roughly 5.7% of them seen once. The sample consisted of CD4+ TEMRA cells from blood. The receptor source for this set is a human donor in good health. Each CDR3 is given with its conserved first and last residue. A D gene is named only where the DNA matches it firmly. The listing skips clone size in some rows; elsewhere it reads once, few, many or a size class.

size: many; D: -; J: TRBJ2-7; V: TRBV6-2/TRBV6-3; DNA: TGTGCCAGCAGTTACGCCAAATCGGGGCAGTACTTC; CDR3: CASSYAKSGQYF
size: many; D: -; J: TRBJ1-5; V: TRBV27; DNA: TGTGCCAGCAGTTTTGGGGCGGGAGGTCAGCCCCAGCATTTT; CDR3: CASSFGAGGQPQHF
size: many; D: -; J: TRBJ2-5; V: TRBV18; DNA: TGTGCCAGCTCTCTTACGACAGGAAAAGAGACCCAGTACTTC; CDR3: CASSLTTGKETQYF
size: -; D: TRBD1; J: TRBJ2-7; V: TRBV6-2/TRBV6-3; DNA: TGTGCCAGCAGTGCGATTGACAGGGGCCGCTTGAGCTCCTACGAGCAGTACTTC; CDR3: CASSAIDRGRLSSYEQYF
size: many; D: -; J: TRBJ1-6; V: TRBV6-2/TRBV6-3; DNA: TGTGCCAGCACCCGCCGAGCGGAGGGTGCTTCACCCCTCCACTTT; CDR3: CASTRRAEGASPLHF
size: many; D: -; J: TRBJ2-5; V: TRBV18; DNA: TGTGCCAGCTCACTGGACGTAGCGCGGGGCGTAAAGACCCAGTACTTC; CDR3: CASSLDVARGVKTQYF
size: medium-sized; D: TRBD1; J: TRBJ1-5; V: TRBV20-1; DNA: TGCAGTGCCCGAAGGGCAGGGGGCGGCAATCAGCCCCAGCATTTT; CDR3: CSARRAGGGNQPQHF
size: -; D: TRBD1; J: TRBJ2-2; V: TRBV2; DNA: TGTGCCAGCAGTTCTCAGGGGGCGAACACCGGGGAGCTGTTTTTT; CDR3: CASSSQGANTGELFF
size: many; D: -; J: TRBJ2-2; V: TRBV5-1; DNA: TGCGCCAGCAGCAAAACGGGACAGAACACCGGGGAGCTGTTTTTT; CDR3: CASSKTGQNTGELFF
size: many; D: -; J: TRBJ1-1; V: TRBV29-1; DNA: TGCAGCGTTGATGGGGACTGGGACACTGAAGCTTTCTTT; CDR3: CSVDGDWDTEAFF
size: -; D: -; J: TRBJ1-2; V: TRBV12-3/TRBV12-4; DNA: TGTGCCAGCAGTTTCAGGCGGGTTAACTATGGCTACACCTTC; CDR3: CASSFRRVNYGYTF
size: -; D: -; J: TRBJ1-5; V: TRBV12-3/TRBV12-4; DNA: TGTGCCAGCAGTTTGGAGGGGCCTAGCAATCAGCCCCAGCATTTT; CDR3: CASSLEGPSNQPQHF
size: many; D: TRBD2; J: TRBJ2-3; V: TRBV10-3; DNA: TGTGCCATCGGGAGCGGGAGTACAGATACGCAGTATTTT; CDR3: CAIGSGSTDTQYF
size: few; D: -; J: TRBJ1-5; V: TRBV12-3/TRBV12-4; DNA: TGTGCCAGCAGCTTTTATGAGGGTGCCCAGCCCCAGCATTTT; CDR3: CASSFYEGAQPQHF
size: many; D: -; J: TRBJ2-2; V: TRBV9; DNA: TGTGCCAGCAGCGTCGGTCACAGGGCGAACACCGGGGAGCTGTTTTTT; CDR3: CASSVGHRANTGELFF
size: many; D: TRBD1; J: TRBJ1-4; V: TRBV29-1; DNA: TGCAGCGTTGGGGCGGGACAGGGGGAAAAACTGTTTTTT; CDR3: CSVGAGQGEKLFF
size: many; D: -; J: TRBJ1-5; V: TRBV20-1; DNA: TGCAGTGCTAGAGATACAACCCGTAGACCGTTTAGCAATCAGCCCCAGCATTTT; CDR3: CSARDTTRRPFSNQPQHF
size: many; D: -; J: TRBJ2-3; V: TRBV18; DNA: TGTGCCAGCTCAATTCCGAGCGATACGCAGTATTTT; CDR3: CASSIPSDTQYF
size: -; D: -; J: TRBJ2-4; V: TRBV6-1; DNA: TGTGCCAGCAGTGAAGCGCAGGTCCCCAAAAACATTCAGTACTTC; CDR3: CASSEAQVPKNIQYF
size: many; D: -; J: TRBJ2-7; V: TRBV20-1; DNA: TGCAGTGCTACCAGTGGGTCCGGCGAGCAGTACTTC; CDR3: CSATSGSGEQYF
size: many; D: TRBD1; J: TRBJ2-3; V: TRBV4-1; DNA: TGCGCCAGCAGCCAAATACGATTCTGGACAGGGTTGAAGCAGAGCACAGATACGCAGTATTTT; CDR3: CASSQIRFWTGLKQSTDTQYF
size: many; D: TRBD2; J: TRBJ2-1; V: TRBV29-1; DNA: TGCAGCGTTGTTACCGGGGGGGCCAATGAGCAGTTCTTC; CDR3: CSVVTGGANEQFF
size: many; D: TRBD2; J: TRBJ2-1; V: TRBV15; DNA: TGTGCCACCAGCAGGGCGAGGACTAGCGGTTACAATGAGCAGTTCTTC; CDR3: CATSRARTSGYNEQFF
size: -; D: -; J: TRBJ1-2; V: TRBV30; DNA: TGTGCCTGGAGTGTAGGGGGAACTAACTATGGCTACACCTTC; CDR3: CAWSVGGTNYGYTF
size: many; D: -; J: TRBJ1-1; V: TRBV18; DNA: TGTGCCAGCTCACCACTCGGCCAGGGTGAAGCTTTCTTT; CDR3: CASSPLGQGEAFF
size: -; D: -; J: TRBJ1-4; V: TRBV13; DNA: TGTGCCAGCAGCAACGGAATCTATGAAAAACTGTTTTTT; CDR3: CASSNGIYEKLFF
size: many; D: TRBD1; J: TRBJ1-2; V: TRBV20-1; DNA: TGCAGTGCCACCAGGACAGGGACCTCTAACTATGGCTACACCTTC; CDR3: CSATRTGTSNYGYTF
size: -; D: -; J: TRBJ1-2; V: TRBV4-1; DNA: TGCGCCAGCAGCCAAGAGGGGTTCAACTATGGCTACACCTTC; CDR3: CASSQEGFNYGYTF
size: many; D: -; J: TRBJ2-7; V: TRBV24-1; DNA: TGTGCCACCAGTGACTACGGACTTTGGTCAACCGGGCTCCTCTCCTACGAGCAGTACTTC; CDR3: CATSDYGLWSTGLLSYEQYF
size: hyperexpanded; D: -; J: TRBJ1-4; V: TRBV7-2; DNA: TGTGCCAGCAGCTTAGGCAGCCTGGGCGAAAAACTGTTTTTT; CDR3: CASSLGSLGEKLFF
size: -; D: -; J: TRBJ1-2; V: TRBV6-6; DNA: TGTGCCAGCAGTATCGACAACTATGGCTACACCTTC; CDR3: CASSIDNYGYTF
size: many; D: TRBD2; J: TRBJ2-3; V: TRBV5-1; DNA: TGCGCCAGCAGCCAAGCGGGAGGGAGGGCAGATACGCAGTATTTT; CDR3: CASSQAGGRADTQYF
size: many; D: TRBD1; J: TRBJ2-5; V: TRBV7-2; DNA: TGTGCCAGCACCGGGGACAGGGTGCGCGAGACCCAGTACTTC; CDR3: CASTGDRVRETQYF
size: many; D: -; J: TRBJ2-3; V: TRBV5-1; DNA: TGCGCCAGCAGCTTGGGTACTAGCCACTATAGCACAGATACGCAGTATTTT; CDR3: CASSLGTSHYSTDTQYF
size: many; D: -; J: TRBJ1-2; V: TRBV28; DNA: TGTGCCAGCAAGAAGGGCCACCGCGACATTGTAGGCTACACCTTC; CDR3: CASKKGHRDIVGYTF
size: many; D: -; J: TRBJ1-5; V: TRBV5-1; DNA: TGCGCCAGCAGCTTTGACGGTTATCAGCCCCAGCATTTT; CDR3: CASSFDGYQPQHF
size: many; D: -; J: TRBJ1-1; V: TRBV29-1; DNA: TGCAGCGTCTCGGTAAACACTGAAGCTTTCTTT; CDR3: CSVSVNTEAFF
size: -; D: -; J: TRBJ2-4; V: TRBV20-1; DNA: TGCAGTGCTAGTCCAGCGTCTATAGCCAAAAACATTCAGTACTTC; CDR3: CSASPASIAKNIQYF
size: -; D: -; J: TRBJ2-1; V: TRBV11-1; DNA: TGTGCCAGCACCCTGAGGGGTGATGAGCAGTTCTTC; CDR3: CASTLRGDEQFF
size: -; D: -; J: TRBJ1-4; V: TRBV20-1; DNA: TGCAGTGCTGCTACAGGGACTGAAAAACTGTTTTTT; CDR3: CSAATGTEKLFF
size: few; D: TRBD1; J: TRBJ1-6; V: TRBV5-1; DNA: TGCGCCAGCAGCCTGATGACAGGGGATGATTCACCCCTCCACTTT; CDR3: CASSLMTGDDSPLHF
size: many; D: TRBD2; J: TRBJ2-3; V: TRBV14; DNA: TGTGCCAGCAGCCAACTAATAGCGGGAGGTGGAGATACGCAGTATTTT; CDR3: CASSQLIAGGGDTQYF
size: few; D: TRBD1; J: TRBJ2-7; V: TRBV12-3/TRBV12-4; DNA: TGTGCCAGCAGTTCACCCCCCCCGGGACAGGGTTCCTACGAGCAGTACTTC; CDR3: CASSSPPPGQGSYEQYF
size: many; D: -; J: TRBJ2-2; V: TRBV6-6; DNA: TGTGCCAGCAGATCTGACGGTGGGGTCACCGGGGAGCTGTTTTTT; CDR3: CASRSDGGVTGELFF
size: -; D: -; J: TRBJ2-5; V: TRBV30; DNA: TGTGCCTGGAAAACGAAAACGAGGGGGAAAGAGACCCAGTACTTC; CDR3: CAWKTKTRGKETQYF
size: many; D: -; J: TRBJ2-3; V: TRBV5-1; DNA: TGCGCCAGCAGCATCGACAGGCCTGAGGATACGCAGTATTTT; CDR3: CASSIDRPEDTQYF
size: -; D: -; J: TRBJ2-3; V: TRBV5-1; DNA: TGCGCCAGCGCGGCGGGACAGTCCACAGATACGCAGTATTTT; CDR3: CASAAGQSTDTQYF
size: few; D: TRBD1; J: TRBJ1-5; V: TRBV12-5; DNA: TGTGCTAGTGGTTTGTCAGGGGGACGAACCAATCAGCCCCAGCATTTT; CDR3: CASGLSGGRTNQPQHF
size: few; D: -; J: TRBJ1-5; V: TRBV6-2/TRBV6-3; DNA: TGTGCCAGCAGTCTGACAACTAGCAATCAGCCCCAGCATTTT; CDR3: CASSLTTSNQPQHF
size: few; D: TRBD1; J: TRBJ1-2; V: TRBV7-2; DNA: TGTGCCAGCAGTGCCCCACTTCAGACAGGGCGATATGGCTACACCTTC; CDR3: CASSAPLQTGRYGYTF
size: many; D: TRBD2; J: TRBJ2-1; V: TRBV7-6; DNA: TGTGCCAGCAGCTGGGAGAGCCCGAGCGGGAGAGTGGTCTATGAGCAGTTCTTC; CDR3: CASSWESPSGRVVYEQFF
size: many; D: TRBD1; J: TRBJ1-6; V: TRBV7-2; DNA: TGTGCCAGCAGGGTGGACAGGGGAAATTCACCCCTCCACTTT; CDR3: CASRVDRGNSPLHF
size: few; D: TRBD2; J: TRBJ2-3; V: TRBV12-3/TRBV12-4; DNA: TGTGCCAGCAGTTTTATCGCGGGAGGTTTGGCAGATACGCAGTATTTT; CDR3: CASSFIAGGLADTQYF
size: few; D: -; J: TRBJ1-4; V: TRBV4-2; DNA: TGTGCCAGCAGCCATCCGGTAGGGCAGCCTAATGAAAAACTGTTTTTT; CDR3: CASSHPVGQPNEKLFF